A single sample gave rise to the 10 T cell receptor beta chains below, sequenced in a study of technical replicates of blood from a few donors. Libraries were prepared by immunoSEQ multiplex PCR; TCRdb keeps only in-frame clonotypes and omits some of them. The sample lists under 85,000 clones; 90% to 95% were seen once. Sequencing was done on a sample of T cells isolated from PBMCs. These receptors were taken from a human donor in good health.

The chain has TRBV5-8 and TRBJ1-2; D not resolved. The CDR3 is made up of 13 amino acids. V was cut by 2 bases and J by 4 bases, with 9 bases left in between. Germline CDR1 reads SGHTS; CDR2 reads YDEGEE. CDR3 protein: CASSFGETYGYTF. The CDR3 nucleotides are TGTGCCAGCAGCTTCGGGGAGACCTATGGCTACACCTTC.

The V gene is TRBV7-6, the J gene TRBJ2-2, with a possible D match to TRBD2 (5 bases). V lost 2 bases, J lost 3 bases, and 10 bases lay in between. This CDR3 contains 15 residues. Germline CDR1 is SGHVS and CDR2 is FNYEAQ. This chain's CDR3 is CASSLRFGDTGELFF. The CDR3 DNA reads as TGTGCCAGCAGCTTAAGGTTCGGGGACACCGGGGAGCTGTTTTTT. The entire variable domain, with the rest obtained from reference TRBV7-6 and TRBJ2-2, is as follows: GAGVSQSPRYKVTKRGQDVALRCDPISGHVSLYWYRQALGQGPEFLTYFNYEAQQDKSGLPNDRFSAERPEGSISTLTIQRTEQRDSAMYRCASSLRFGDTGELFFGEGSRLTVL.

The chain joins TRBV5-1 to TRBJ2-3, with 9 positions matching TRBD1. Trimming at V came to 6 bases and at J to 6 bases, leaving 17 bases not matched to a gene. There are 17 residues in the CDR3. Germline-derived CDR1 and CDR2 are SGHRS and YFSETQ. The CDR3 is CASTILPGTGSKDTQYF. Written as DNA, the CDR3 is TGCGCCAGCACGATCCTTCCAGGGACAGGGTCCAAGGATACGCAGTATTTT.

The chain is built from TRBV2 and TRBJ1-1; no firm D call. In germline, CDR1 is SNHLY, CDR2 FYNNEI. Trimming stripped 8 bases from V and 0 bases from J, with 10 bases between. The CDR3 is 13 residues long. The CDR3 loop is CASGRPLNTEAFF. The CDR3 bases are TGTGCCAGCGGCAGGCCACTGAACACTGAAGCTTTCTTT.

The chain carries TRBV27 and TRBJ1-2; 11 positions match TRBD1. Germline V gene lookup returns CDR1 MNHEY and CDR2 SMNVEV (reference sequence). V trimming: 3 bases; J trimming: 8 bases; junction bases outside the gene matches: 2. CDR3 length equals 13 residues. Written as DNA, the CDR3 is TGTGCCAGCAGTTTGGGACAGGGGGGCGGCTACACCTTC. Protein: CASSLGQGGGYTF.

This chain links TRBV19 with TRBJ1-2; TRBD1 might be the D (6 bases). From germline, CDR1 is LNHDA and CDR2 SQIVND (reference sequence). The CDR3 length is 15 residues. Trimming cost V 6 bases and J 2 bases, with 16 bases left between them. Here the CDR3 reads CASRHTLRGNYGYTF. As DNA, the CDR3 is TGTGCCAGTAGACATACCCTCAGGGGAAACTATGGCTACACCTTC.

The DNA for the CDR3 is TGTGCCAGCAGTTACTATACGGGGGGCGCGGAGAATGAGCAGTTCTTC. Its translation: CASSYYTGGAENEQFF. V usage is TRBV6-5 and J usage is TRBJ2-1; a possible D gene is TRBD2 (7 bases). The CDR3 is made up of 16 amino acids. CDR1 and CDR2 (germline): MNHEY, SVGAGI. V lost 1 base to trimming and J lost 7 bases, with 17 bases between them.

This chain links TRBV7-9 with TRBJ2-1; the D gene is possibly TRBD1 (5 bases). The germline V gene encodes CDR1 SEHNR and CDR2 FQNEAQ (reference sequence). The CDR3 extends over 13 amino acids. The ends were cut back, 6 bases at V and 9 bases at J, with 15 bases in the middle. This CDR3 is CASSHRGLGEQFF. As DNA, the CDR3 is TGTGCCAGCAGTCATAGGGGTCTAGGTGAGCAGTTCTTC. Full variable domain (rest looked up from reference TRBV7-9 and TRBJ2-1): DTGVSQNPRHKITKRGQNVTFRCDPISEHNRLYWYRQTLGQGPEFLTYFQNEAQLEKSRLLSDRFSAERPKGSFSTLEIQRTEQGDSAMYLCASSHRGLGEQFFGPGTRLTVL.

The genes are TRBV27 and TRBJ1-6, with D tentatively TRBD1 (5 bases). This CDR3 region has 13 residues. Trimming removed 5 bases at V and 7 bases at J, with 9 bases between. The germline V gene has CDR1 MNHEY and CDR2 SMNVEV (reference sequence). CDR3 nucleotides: TGTGCCAGCAGTCCGGGGGGGAATTCACCCCTCCACTTT. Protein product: CASSPGGNSPLHF.

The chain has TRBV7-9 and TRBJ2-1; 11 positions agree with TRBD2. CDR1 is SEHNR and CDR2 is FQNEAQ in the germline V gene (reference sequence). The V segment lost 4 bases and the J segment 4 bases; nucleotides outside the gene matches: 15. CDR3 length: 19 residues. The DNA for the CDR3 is TGTGCCAGCAGCTCCCGGTCGGGTCAGACTAGCGGGAAATACAATGAGCAGTTCTTC. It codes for CASSSRSGQTSGKYNEQFF. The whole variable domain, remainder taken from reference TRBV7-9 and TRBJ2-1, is DTGVSQNPRHKITKRGQNVTFRCDPISEHNRLYWYRQTLGQGPEFLTYFQNEAQLEKSRLLSDRFSAERPKGSFSTLEIQRTEQGDSAMYLCASSSRSGQTSGKYNEQFFGPGTRLTVL.